The next 13 T cell receptor beta chains were all read from a single sample in a study of blood T cell repertoires in COVID-19. Data came from immunoSEQ multiplex PCR; TCRdb stores just in-frame clones and leaves some out. Here the sample spans 150,000 to 200,000 clones, around 80% being singletons. Sequencing input: peripheral blood. The source is a woman older than 75 with active or convalescent COVID-19.

The rearrangement uses TRBV7-2 and TRBJ2-7; the match to TRBD2 covers 15 bases. In germline, CDR1 is SGHTA, CDR2 FQGNSA. This CDR3 has 14 amino acids. Trimming removed 4 bases from V and 12 bases from J; junction bases left unmatched: 7. In DNA form, the CDR3 reads TGTGCCAGCAGCTCGGGGACTAGCGGGGGGCTAGCGTACTTC. This translates into CASSSGTSGGLAYF.

In DNA form, the CDR3 reads TGTGCCAGCAGCCTAAGCGGGAACGACAATGAGCAGTTCTTC. This sequence encodes CASSLSGNDNEQFF. This chain links TRBV3-1 (or the pseudogene TRBV3-2) with TRBJ2-1; 7 positions agree with TRBD2. Germline V gene sequence: CDR1 LGHDT, CDR2 YNNKEL (reference sequence). V shed 4 bases, J shed 5 bases, and the junction held 5 bases outside the gene matches. This CDR3 has 14 amino acids.

The rearrangement joins TRBV29-1 to TRBJ2-3; 8 nucleotides align to TRBD2. Trimming cost V 4 bases and J 2 bases; bases outside gene matches: 5. The CDR3 contains 14 residues. Per germline, CDR1 SQVTM and CDR2 ANQGSEA. The CDR3 DNA reads TGCAGCGTTGCAGCGGGGGCTCTCACAGATACGCAGTATTTT. This gives the protein CSVAAGALTDTQYF.

The rearrangement links TRBV11-2 to TRBJ2-3, with 9 bases that match TRBD2. The CDR3 extends over 15 amino acids. Germline V gene lookup returns CDR1 SGHAT and CDR2 FQNNGV. Trimming took 5 bases from V and 2 from J; bases not matched to a gene: 5. The CDR3, as DNA: TGTGCCAGCAGCCCCTGGACTAGCGCCACAGATACGCAGTATTTT. Encoded protein: CASSPWTSATDTQYF. Full variable domain (outside the CDR3, taken from reference TRBV11-2 and TRBJ2-3): EAGVAQSPRYKIIEKRQSVAFWCNPISGHATLYWYQQILGQGPKLLIQFQNNGVVDDSQLPKDRFSAERLKGVDSTLKIQPAKLEDSAVYLCASSPWTSATDTQYFGPGTRLTVL.

The CDR3 region is CASSQFRPLETYEQYF. DNA of the CDR3: TGTGCCAGCAGCCAATTTCGCCCGCTAGAGACCTACGAGCAGTACTTC. The chain employs TRBV3-1 (or the pseudogene TRBV3-2) and TRBJ2-7, with D unresolved. V gave up 2 bases and J gave up 2 bases, with 16 bases separating them. The CDR3 sequence is 16 residues long. CDR1 LGHDT and CDR2 YNNKEL come from the germline V gene (reference sequence).

This clone was seen a few times. The chain combines TRBV27 with TRBJ1-1, with TRBD1 identical over 7 bases. The CDR3 totals 13 residues. V shed 5 bases and J 4 bases; nucleotides not matched to a gene: 4. The V gene's germline CDR1 is MNHEY and CDR2 SMNVEV (reference sequence). The CDR3 sequence is CASSATGSTEAFF. The DNA of the CDR3 is TGTGCCAGCAGTGCGACAGGGTCCACTGAAGCTTTCTTT.

V is TRBV4-1 and J is TRBJ2-7, with D possibly TRBD2 on 6 matching bases. V was shortened by 4 bases and J by 0 bases, with 16 bases between the two germline ends. Germline V gives CDR1 MGHRA, CDR2 YSYEKL. This CDR3 region has 16 residues. The DNA for the CDR3 is TGCGCCAGCAGCCCCGGACTGGAGGGACTCTCCTACGAGCAGTACTTC. This sequence encodes CASSPGLEGLSYEQYF.

The chain employs TRBV4-2 and TRBJ1-1, with 7 positions matching TRBD1. This CDR3 is built from 17 residues. The trim removed 3 bases at V and 6 bases at J, leaving 16 bases unmatched. Germline-derived CDR1 and CDR2 are LGHNA and YNFKEQ. The CDR3 is CASSQTEEGAPTPEAFF. The DNA for the CDR3 is TGTGCCAGCAGCCAGACAGAGGAGGGGGCGCCTACCCCTGAAGCTTTCTTT.

This clone showed up just a few times. This chain connects TRBV4-2 to TRBJ2-3, with D hard to call. This CDR3 spans 15 amino acids. With 0 bases removed from V and 4 bases from J, the gap between germline ends came to 11 bases. CDR1 LGHNA and CDR2 YNFKEQ come from the germline V gene. The chain's CDR3 is CASSQERGTADTQYF. Here the CDR3 DNA reads TGTGCCAGCAGCCAAGAGAGAGGTACGGCAGATACGCAGTATTTT.

J is TRBJ2-3 and V is TRBV5-1; TRBD2 matches 7 bases. V trimming: 4 bases; J trimming: 5 bases; junction bases outside the gene matches: 7. This CDR3 has 14 residues. Per germline, CDR1 SGHRS and CDR2 YFSETQ. CDR3 sequence: CASSGGVAGDTQYF. CDR3 nucleotides: TGCGCCAGCAGCGGGGGGGTTGCGGGAGATACGCAGTATTTT.

The chain recombines TRBV28 with TRBJ1-1; D might be TRBD1 (5 bases). V lost 6 bases and J 4 bases, leaving 12 bases between the germline ends. The CDR3 sequence is 13 residues long. CDR1 MDHEN and CDR2 SYDVKM come from the germline V gene. The CDR3 loop reads CASRSGGSTEAFF. The CDR3 DNA reads TGTGCCAGCAGGAGCGGGGGTAGCACTGAAGCTTTCTTT. Full variable domain (rest looked up from reference TRBV28 and TRBJ1-1): DVKVTQSSRYLVKRTGEKVFLECVQDMDHENMFWYRQDPGLGLRLIYFSYDVKMKEKGDIPEGYSVSREKKERFSLILESASTNQTSMYLCASRSGGSTEAFFGQGTRLTVV.

The CDR3 protein is CASSPIIRGTGEQYF. DNA of the CDR3: TGTGCCAGCAGTCCCATTATAAGGGGAACGGGCGAGCAGTACTTC. This rearrangement joins TRBV6-2 or TRBV6-3 to TRBJ2-7, with D possibly TRBD1 on 5 matching bases. Deletions cut 5 bases from V and 6 bases from J, with 20 bases between. The length of the CDR3 is 15 residues. Germline assignment: CDR1 MNHEY and CDR2 SVGEGT.

The CDR3 coding sequence is TGTGCCAGTAGTATAGATGACAGGGTTCGTGGCTACACCTTC. Translating gives CASSIDDRVRGYTF. This chain links TRBV19 with TRBJ1-2; TRBD1 matches at 7 bases. The germline CDR1 and CDR2 sequences are LNHDA and SQIVND (reference sequence). The CDR3 is made up of 14 amino acids. Trimming removed 0 bases from V and 7 bases from J; junction bases left unmatched: 5.